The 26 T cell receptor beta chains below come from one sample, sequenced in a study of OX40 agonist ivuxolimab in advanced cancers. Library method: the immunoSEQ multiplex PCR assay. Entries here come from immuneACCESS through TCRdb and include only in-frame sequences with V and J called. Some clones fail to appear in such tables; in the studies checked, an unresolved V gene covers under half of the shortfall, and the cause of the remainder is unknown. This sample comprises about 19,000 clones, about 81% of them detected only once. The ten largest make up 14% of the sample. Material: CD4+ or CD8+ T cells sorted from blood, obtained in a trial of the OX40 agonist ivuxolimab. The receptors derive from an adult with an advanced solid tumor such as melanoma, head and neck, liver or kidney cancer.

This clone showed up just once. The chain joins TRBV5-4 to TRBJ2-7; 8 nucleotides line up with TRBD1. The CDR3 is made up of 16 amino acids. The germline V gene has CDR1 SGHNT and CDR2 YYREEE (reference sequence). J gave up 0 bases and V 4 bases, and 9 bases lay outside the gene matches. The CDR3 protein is CASSPSSGQASYEQYF. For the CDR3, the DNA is TGTGCCAGCAGCCCCTCATCGGGACAGGCCTCCTACGAGCAGTACTTC. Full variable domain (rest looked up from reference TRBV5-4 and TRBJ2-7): ETGVTQSPTHLIKTRGQQVTLRCSSQSGHNTVSWYQQALGQGPQFIFQYYREEENGRGNFPPRFSGLQFPNYSSELNVNALELDDSALYLCASSPSSGQASYEQYFGPGTRLTVT.

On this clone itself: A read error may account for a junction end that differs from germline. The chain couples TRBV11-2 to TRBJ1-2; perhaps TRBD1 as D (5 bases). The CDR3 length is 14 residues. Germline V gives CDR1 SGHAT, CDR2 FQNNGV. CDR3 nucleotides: TGTACCAGCAGCCCGGGGTGGACAAACTATGGCTACACCTTC. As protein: CTSSPGWTNYGYTF.

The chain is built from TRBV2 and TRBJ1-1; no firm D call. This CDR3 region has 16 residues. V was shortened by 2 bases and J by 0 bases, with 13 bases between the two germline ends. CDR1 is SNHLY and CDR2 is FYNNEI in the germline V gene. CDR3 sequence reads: CASSEIGPQLNTEAFF. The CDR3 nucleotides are TGTGCCAGCAGTGAAATTGGGCCCCAGCTGAACACTGAAGCTTTCTTT.

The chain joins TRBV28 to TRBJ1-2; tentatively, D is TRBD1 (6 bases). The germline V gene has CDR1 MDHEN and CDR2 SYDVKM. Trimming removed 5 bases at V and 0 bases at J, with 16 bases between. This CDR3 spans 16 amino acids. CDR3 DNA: TGTGCCAGCAGTCCAGACACAGGGCTAACTAACTATGGCTACACCTTC. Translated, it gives CASSPDTGLTNYGYTF.

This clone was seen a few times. The DNA of the CDR3 is TGCGCCAGCAGGGGTCTGGGGTTTGATCAGCCCCAGCATTTT. Translated, it gives CASRGLGFDQPQHF. The V and J genes are TRBV4-1 and TRBJ1-5; the D is unclear. Germline-derived CDR1 and CDR2 are MGHRA and YSYEKL. The ends were cut back, 6 bases at V and 5 bases at J, with 14 bases in the middle. This CDR3 has 14 residues.

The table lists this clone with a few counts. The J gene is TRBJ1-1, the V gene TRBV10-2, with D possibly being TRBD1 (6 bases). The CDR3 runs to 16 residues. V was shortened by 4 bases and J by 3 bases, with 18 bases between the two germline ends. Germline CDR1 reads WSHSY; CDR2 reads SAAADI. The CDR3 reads CASSVLFGGGYTEAFF. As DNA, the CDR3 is TGCGCCAGCAGTGTCCTGTTTGGAGGGGGGTACACTGAAGCTTTCTTT.

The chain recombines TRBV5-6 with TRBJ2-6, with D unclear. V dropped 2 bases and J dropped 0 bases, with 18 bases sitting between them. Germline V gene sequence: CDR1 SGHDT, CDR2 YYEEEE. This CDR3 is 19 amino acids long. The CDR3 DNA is TGTGCCAGCAGCTTTGAACACCCGCAGTCCTACTCTGGGGCCAACGTCCTGACTTTC. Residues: CASSFEHPQSYSGANVLTF.

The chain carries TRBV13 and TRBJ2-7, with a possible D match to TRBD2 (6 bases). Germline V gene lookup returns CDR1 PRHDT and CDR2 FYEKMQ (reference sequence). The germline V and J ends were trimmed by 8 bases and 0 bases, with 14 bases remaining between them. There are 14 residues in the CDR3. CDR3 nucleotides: TGTGCCAGCGGCGGGCGGGAAAACTCCTACGAGCAGTACTTC. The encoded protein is CASGGRENSYEQYF. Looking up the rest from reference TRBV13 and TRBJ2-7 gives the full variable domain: AAGVIQSPRHLIKEKRETATLKCYPIPRHDTVYWYQQGPGQDPQFLISFYEKMQSDKGSIPDRFSAQQFSDYHSELNMSSLELGDSALYFCASGGRENSYEQYFGPGTRLTVT.

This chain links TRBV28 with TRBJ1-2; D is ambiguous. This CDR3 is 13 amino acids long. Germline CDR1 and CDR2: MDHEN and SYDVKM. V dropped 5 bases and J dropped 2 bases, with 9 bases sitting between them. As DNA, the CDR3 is TGTGCCAGCAGTCAACAACCAAACTATGGCTACACCTTC. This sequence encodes CASSQQPNYGYTF.

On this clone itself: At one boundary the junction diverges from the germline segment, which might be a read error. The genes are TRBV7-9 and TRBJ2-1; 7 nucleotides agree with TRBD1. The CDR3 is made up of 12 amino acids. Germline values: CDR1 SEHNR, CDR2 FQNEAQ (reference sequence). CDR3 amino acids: CASSLAGDSDLF. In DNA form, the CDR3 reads TGTGCCAGCAGCTTAGCTGGGGACAGTGATCTCTTC.

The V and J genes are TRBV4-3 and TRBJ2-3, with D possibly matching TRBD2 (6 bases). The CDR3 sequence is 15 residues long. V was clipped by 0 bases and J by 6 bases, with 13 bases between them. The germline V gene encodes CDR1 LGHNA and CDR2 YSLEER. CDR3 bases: TGCGCCAGCAGCCAAGATAGGGCGGGATGGGATACGCAGTATTTT. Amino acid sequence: CASSQDRAGWDTQYF.

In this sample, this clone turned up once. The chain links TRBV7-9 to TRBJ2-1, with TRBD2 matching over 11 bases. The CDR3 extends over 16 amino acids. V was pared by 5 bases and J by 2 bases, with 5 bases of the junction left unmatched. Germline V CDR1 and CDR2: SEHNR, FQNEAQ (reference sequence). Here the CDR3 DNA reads TGTGCCAGCAGCGGTGCTAGCGGGAGGACCTACAATGAGCAGTTCTTC. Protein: CASSGASGRTYNEQFF.

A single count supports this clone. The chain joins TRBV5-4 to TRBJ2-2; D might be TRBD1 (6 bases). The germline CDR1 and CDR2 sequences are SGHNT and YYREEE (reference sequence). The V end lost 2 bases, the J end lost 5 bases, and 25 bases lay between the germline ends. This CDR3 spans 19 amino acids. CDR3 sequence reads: CASSFQPTRTVRVTGELFF. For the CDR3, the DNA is TGTGCCAGCAGCTTTCAGCCCACTAGGACAGTTCGCGTTACCGGGGAGCTGTTTTTT.

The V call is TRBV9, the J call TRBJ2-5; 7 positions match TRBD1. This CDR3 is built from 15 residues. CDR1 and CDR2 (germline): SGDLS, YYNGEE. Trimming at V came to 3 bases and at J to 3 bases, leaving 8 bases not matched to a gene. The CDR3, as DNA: TGTGCCAGCAGCGCCTCCACCGGGACAGAAGAGACCCAGTACTTC. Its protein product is CASSASTGTEETQYF.

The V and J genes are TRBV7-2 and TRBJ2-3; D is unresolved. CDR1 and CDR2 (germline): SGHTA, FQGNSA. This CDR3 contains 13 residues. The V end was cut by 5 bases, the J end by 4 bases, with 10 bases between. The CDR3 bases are TGTGCCAGCAGCCCGAGTCGTCCAGATACGCAGTATTTT. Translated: CASSPSRPDTQYF. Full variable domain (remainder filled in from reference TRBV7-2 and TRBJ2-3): GAGVSQSPSNKVTEKGKDVELRCDPISGHTALYWYRQSLGQGLEFLIYFQGNSAPDKSGLPSDRFSAERTGGSVSTLTIQRTQQEDSAVYLCASSPSRPDTQYFGPGTRLTVL.

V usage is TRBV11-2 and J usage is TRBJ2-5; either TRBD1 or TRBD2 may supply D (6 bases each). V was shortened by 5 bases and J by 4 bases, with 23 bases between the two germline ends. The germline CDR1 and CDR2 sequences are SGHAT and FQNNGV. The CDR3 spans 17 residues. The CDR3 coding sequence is TGTGCCAGCAGCCCTGCCGGCCAGCGGGTGGGGGCAGAGACCCAGTACTTC. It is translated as CASSPAGQRVGAETQYF.

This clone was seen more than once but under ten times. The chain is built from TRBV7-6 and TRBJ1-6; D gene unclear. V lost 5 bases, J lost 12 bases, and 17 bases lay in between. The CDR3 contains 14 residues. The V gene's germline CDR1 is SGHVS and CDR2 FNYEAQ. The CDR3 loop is CASSPTNSLGPLHF. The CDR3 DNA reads TGTGCCAGCAGCCCGACGAATAGCCTGGGACCCCTCCACTTT.

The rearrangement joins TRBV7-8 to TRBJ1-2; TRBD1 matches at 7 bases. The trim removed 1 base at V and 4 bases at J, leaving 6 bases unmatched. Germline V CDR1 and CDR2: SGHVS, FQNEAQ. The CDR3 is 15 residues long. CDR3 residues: CASSLGGQASYGYTF. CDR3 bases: TGTGCCAGCAGCTTAGGCGGACAGGCCTCCTATGGCTACACCTTC.

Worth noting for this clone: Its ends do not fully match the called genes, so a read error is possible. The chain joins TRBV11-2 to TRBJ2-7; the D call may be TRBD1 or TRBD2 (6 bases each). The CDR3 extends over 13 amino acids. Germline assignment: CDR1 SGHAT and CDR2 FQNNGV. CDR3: CASSLDGLGGPHF. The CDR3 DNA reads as TGTGCCAGCAGCTTAGATGGTCTGGGGGGCCCTCACTTC. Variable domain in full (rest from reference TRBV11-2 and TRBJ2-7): EAGVAQSPRYKIIEKRQSVAFWCNPISGHATLYWYQQILGQGPKLLIQFQNNGVVDDSQLPKDRFSAERLKGVDSTLKIQPAKLEDSAVYLCASSLDGLGGPHFGPGTRLTVT.

Here the CDR3 DNA reads TGCGCCAGCAGCCAAGGGGGGGTGAGGTCTGGCAGGGTCGGGACTGAAGCTTTCTTT. Residues: CASSQGGVRSGRVGTEAFF. The V call is TRBV4-1, the J call TRBJ1-1; possibly TRBD1 for D (5 bases). The CDR3 consists of 19 residues. V lost 1 base and J 5 bases, leaving 26 bases between the germline ends. The V gene's germline CDR1 is MGHRA and CDR2 YSYEKL.

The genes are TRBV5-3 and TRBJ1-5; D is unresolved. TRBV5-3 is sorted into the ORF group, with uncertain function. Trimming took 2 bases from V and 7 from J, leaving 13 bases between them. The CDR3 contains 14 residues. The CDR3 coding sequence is TGTGCCAGAAGCTTTTTTGAAGCCGGGCAGCCCCAGCATTTT. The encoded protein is CARSFFEAGQPQHF.

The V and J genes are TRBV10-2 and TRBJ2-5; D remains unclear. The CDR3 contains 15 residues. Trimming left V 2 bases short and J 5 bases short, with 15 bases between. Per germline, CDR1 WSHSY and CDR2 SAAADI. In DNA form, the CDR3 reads TGCGCCAGCAGTGAGCCTAACCTAGGTCAGGAGACCCAGTACTTC. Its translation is CASSEPNLGQETQYF.

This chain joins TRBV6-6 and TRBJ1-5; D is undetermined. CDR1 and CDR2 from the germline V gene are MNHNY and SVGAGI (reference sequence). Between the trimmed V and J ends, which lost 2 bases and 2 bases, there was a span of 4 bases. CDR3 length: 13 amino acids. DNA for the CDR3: TGTGCCAGCAGTTACGACGGCAATCAGCCCCAGCATTTT. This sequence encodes CASSYDGNQPQHF.

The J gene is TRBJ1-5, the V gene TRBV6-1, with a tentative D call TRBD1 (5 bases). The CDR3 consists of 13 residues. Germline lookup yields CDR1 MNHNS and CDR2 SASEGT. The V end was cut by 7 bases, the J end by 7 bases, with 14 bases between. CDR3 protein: CASNLNGHQPQHF. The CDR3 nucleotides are TGTGCCAGCAACCTGAACGGACACCAGCCCCAGCATTTT.

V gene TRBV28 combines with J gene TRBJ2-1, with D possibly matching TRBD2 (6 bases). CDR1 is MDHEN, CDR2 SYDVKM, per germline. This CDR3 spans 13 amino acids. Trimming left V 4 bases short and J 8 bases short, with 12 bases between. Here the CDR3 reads CASSSGVLHEQFF. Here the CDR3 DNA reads TGTGCCAGCAGTTCGGGGGTTCTCCATGAGCAGTTCTTC. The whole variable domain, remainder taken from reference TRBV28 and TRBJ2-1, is DVKVTQSSRYLVKRTGEKVFLECVQDMDHENMFWYRQDPGLGLRLIYFSYDVKMKEKGDIPEGYSVSREKKERFSLILESASTNQTSMYLCASSSGVLHEQFFGPGTRLTVL.

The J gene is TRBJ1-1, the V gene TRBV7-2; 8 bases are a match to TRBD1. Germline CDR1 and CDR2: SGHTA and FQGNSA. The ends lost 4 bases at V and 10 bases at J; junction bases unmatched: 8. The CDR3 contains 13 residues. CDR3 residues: CASSSSGGWGAFF. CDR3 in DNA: TGTGCCAGCAGCTCCTCAGGGGGCTGGGGAGCTTTCTTT.